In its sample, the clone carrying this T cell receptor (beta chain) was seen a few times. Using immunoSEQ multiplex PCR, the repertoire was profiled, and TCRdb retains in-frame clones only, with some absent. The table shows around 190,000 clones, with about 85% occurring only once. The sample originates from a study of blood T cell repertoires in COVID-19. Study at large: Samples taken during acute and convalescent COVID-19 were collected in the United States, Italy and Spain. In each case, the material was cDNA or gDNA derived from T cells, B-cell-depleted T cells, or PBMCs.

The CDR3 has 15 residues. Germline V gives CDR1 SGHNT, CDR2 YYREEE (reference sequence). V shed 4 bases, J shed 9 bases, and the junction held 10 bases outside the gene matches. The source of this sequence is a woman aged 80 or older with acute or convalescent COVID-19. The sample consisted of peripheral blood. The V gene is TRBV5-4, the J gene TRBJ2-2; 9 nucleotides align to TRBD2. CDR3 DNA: TGTGCCAGCAGCCCCGGGACTAGCCGAGAGTGGGAGCTGTTTTTT. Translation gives CASSPGTSREWELFF.